This TCR beta chain was obtained from a study of blood T cell repertoires in COVID-19. The overall study: Acute and convalescent COVID-19 specimens originated in the United States, Italy and Spain. PBMCs, B-cell-depleted T cells, or T cells were the source of the cDNA or gDNA that made up the material.

Assay: immunoSEQ multiplex PCR; the TCRdb copy retains only in-frame clones and omits some. The sample includes 290,000 or so clones, 80% to 95% of them seen just once. Per the germline V gene, CDR1 is MRHNA and CDR2 is SNTAGT. This CDR3 spans 15 amino acids. Trimming removed 3 bases from V and 2 bases from J; junction bases left unmatched: 0. The table lists this clone with a count of one. The chain uses TRBV6-4 and TRBJ2-6, with 8 bases lining up with TRBD1. Material for sequencing was PBMCs or T cells enriched from blood (not recorded which). The clonotype originates from a woman between 25 and 40 years old who had recovered from COVID-19. CDR3 coding DNA: TGTGCCAGCAGTGAGACAGGGGCTGGGGCCAACGTCCTGACTTTC. Protein: CASSETGAGANVLTF.